The text below deals with one T cell receptor beta chain. The antigen is not known. Donors, healthy HIV-negative adults, lacked recent acute infections or vaccinations. This CDR3 has 13 residues. Trimming removed 8 bases from V and 1 base from J, with 9 bases in between. Germline CDR1 reads LNHDA; CDR2 reads SQIVND (reference sequence). This sample is part of a study of shared clonotypes between healthy human individuals. Study outcomes and limitations: Investigators expected sequencing depth to affect clonotype sharing among donors.

The assay was immunoSEQ multiplex PCR, and TCRdb's table has in-frame clones only and misses some. The table lists roughly 700,000 clones, about 92% of them singletons. This receptor was obtained from a man aged 18 to 29 in good health. Some clones in this sample may be carry-over from other donors' samples. Sequencing was done on a sample of memory CD8+ T cells from PBMCs. Sample subset: CD45RO+ cells pooled with CCR7-negative TemRA cells. The V and J genes are TRBV19 and TRBJ1-5; no firm D call. CDR3 in amino acids: CASAGHSNQPQHF. The CDR3 DNA follows: TGTGCCAGTGCCGGTCACAGCAATCAGCCCCAGCATTTT.